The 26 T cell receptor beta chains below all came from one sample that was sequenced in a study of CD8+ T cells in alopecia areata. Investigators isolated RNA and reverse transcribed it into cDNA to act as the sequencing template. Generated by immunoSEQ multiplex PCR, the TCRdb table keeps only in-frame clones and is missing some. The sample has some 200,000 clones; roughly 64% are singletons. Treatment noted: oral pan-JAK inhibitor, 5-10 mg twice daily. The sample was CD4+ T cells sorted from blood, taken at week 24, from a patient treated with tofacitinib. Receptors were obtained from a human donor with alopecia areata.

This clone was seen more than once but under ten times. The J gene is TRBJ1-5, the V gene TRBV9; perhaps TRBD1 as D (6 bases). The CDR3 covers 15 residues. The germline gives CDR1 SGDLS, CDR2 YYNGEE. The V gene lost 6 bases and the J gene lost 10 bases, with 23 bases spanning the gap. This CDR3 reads CASTPEGGRTGPQHF. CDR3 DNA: TGTGCCAGCACTCCCGAGGGGGGGCGAACGGGACCCCAGCATTTT.

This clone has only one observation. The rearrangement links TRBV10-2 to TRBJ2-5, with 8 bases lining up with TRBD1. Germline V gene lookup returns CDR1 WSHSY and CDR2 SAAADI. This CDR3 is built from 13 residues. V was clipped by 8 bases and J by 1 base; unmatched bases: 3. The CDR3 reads CASRGQGQETQYF. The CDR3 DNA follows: TGCGCCAGCCGAGGACAGGGCCAAGAGACCCAGTACTTC.

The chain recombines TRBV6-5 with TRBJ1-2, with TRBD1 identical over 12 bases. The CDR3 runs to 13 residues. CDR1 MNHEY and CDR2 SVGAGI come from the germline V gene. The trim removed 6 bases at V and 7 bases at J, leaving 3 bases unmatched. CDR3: CASSRDRGLGYTF. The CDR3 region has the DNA TGTGCCAGCAGCAGGGACAGGGGGCTTGGCTACACCTTC.

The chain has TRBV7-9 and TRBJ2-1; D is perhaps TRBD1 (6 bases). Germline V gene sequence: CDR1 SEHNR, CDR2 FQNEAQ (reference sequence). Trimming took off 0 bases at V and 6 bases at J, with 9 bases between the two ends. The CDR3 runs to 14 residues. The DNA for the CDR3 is TGTGCCAGCAGCTTAGCGCTAGGGGGCAATGAGCAGTTCTTC. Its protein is CASSLALGGNEQFF.

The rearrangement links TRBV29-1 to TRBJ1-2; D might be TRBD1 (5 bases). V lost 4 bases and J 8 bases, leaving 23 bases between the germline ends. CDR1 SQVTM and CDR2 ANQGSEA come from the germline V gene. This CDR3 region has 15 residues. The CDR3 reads CSVGGRRGESKGYTF. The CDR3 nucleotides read TGCAGCGTTGGTGGCCGAAGGGGCGAGTCGAAAGGCTACACCTTC.

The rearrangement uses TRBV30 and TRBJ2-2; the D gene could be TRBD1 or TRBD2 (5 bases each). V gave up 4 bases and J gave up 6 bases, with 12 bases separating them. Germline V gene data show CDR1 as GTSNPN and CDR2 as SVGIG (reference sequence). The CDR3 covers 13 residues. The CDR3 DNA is TGTGCCTGGACCGGACTGGGGCCCGGGGAGCTGTTTTTT. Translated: CAWTGLGPGELFF. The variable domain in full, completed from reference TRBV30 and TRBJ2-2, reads SQTIHQWPATLVQPVGSPLSLECTVEGTSNPNLYWYRQAAGRGLQLLFYSVGIGQISSEVPQNLSASRPQDRQFILSSKKLLLSDSGFYLCAWTGLGPGELFFGEGSRLTVL.

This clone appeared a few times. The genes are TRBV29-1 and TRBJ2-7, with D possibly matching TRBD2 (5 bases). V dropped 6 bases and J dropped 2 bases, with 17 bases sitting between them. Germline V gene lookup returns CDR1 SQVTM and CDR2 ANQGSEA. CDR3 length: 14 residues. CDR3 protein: CSVTSLTQTYEQYF. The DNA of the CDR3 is TGCAGCGTCACTAGTTTAACACAAACCTACGAGCAGTACTTC.

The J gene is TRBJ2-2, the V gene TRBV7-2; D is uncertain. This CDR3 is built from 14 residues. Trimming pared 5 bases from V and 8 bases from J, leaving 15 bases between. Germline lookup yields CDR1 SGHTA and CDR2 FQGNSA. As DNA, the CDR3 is TGTGCCAGCAGCCTCGACTCCCGAGCGGGGGAGCTGTTTTTT. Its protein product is CASSLDSRAGELFF.

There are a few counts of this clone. The CDR3 here is CASSYVRGEGTGELFF. The CDR3 bases are TGTGCCAGCAGTTACGTCAGGGGTGAGGGCACCGGGGAGCTGTTTTTT. This chain connects TRBV6-5 to TRBJ2-2; weak D call: TRBD1 (6 bases). V was clipped by 2 bases and J by 4 bases, with 14 bases between them. CDR3 size: 16 residues. Germline CDR1 MNHEY, CDR2 SVGAGI.

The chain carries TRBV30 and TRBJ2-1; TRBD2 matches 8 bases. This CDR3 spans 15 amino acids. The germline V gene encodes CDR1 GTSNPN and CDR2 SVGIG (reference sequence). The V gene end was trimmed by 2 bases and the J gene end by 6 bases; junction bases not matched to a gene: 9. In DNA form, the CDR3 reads TGTGCCTGGAGTTGGGGGACTAGGGAAACCAATGAGCAGTTCTTC. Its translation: CAWSWGTRETNEQFF.

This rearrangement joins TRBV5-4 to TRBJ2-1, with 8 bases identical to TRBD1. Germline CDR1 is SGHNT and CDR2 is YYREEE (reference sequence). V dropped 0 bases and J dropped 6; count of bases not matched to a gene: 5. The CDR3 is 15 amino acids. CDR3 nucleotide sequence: TGTGCCAGCAGCTTGGGCCAGGGGGCAGTCAATGAGCAGTTCTTC. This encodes CASSLGQGAVNEQFF.

This chain's CDR3 is CASSSYGGGNQPQHF. The CDR3 nucleotides read TGTGCCAGTAGTAGTTACGGGGGAGGCAATCAGCCCCAGCATTTT. The V and J genes are TRBV19 and TRBJ1-5, with D perhaps matching TRBD1 (5 bases). The CDR3 is made up of 15 amino acids. CDR1 LNHDA and CDR2 SQIVND come from the germline V gene (reference sequence). The V end was cut by 4 bases, the J end by 2 bases, with 12 bases between.

CDR3 DNA: TGTGCCAGCAGCTTGGTGTCGATGTCAGAAGCTTTCTTT. This encodes CASSLVSMSEAFF. The V gene is TRBV5-6, the J gene TRBJ1-1; no definite D call. Germline V gene lookup returns CDR1 SGHDT and CDR2 YYEEEE. The CDR3 contains 13 residues. The germline V and J ends were trimmed by 0 bases and 8 bases, with 11 bases remaining between them.

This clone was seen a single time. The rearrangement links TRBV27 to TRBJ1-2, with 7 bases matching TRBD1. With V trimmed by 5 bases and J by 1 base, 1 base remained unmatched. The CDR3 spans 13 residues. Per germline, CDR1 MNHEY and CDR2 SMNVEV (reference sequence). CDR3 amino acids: CASSRDSNYGYTF. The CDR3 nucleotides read TGTGCCAGCAGTCGGGACAGTAACTATGGCTACACCTTC.

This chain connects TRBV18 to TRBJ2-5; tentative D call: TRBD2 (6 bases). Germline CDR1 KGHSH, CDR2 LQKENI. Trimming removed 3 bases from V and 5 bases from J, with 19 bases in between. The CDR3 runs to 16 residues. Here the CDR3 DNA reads TGTGCCAGCTCACCGCGCGGGGACGGAGGACGGGAGACCCAGTACTTC. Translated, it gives CASSPRGDGGRETQYF.

The CDR3 coding sequence is TGCGCCAGCAGCTCCGGGACAGGGAATCACAATGAGCAGTTCTTC. Its protein product is CASSSGTGNHNEQFF. V is TRBV5-1 and J is TRBJ2-1, with 9 bases identical to TRBD1. CDR3 length: 15 residues. The germline gives CDR1 SGHRS, CDR2 YFSETQ. Losses at the gene ends were 3 bases for V and 5 bases for J; bases not matched to a gene: 6.

The CDR3 DNA reads as TGTGCCAGCAGTTTCGGGAACACCGGGGAGCTGTTTTTT. Amino acids: CASSFGNTGELFF. V usage is TRBV28 and J usage is TRBJ2-2; D ambiguous. This CDR3 comprises 13 residues. The ends were cut back, 3 bases at V and 1 base at J, with 3 bases in the middle. Germline V CDR1 and CDR2: MDHEN, SYDVKM.

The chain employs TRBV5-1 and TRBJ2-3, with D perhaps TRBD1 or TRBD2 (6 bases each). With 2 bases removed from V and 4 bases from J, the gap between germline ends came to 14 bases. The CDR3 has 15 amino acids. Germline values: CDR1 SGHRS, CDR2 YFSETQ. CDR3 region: CASSFEGGRSDTQYF. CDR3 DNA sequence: TGCGCCAGCAGCTTTGAGGGGGGCCGTTCAGATACGCAGTATTTT.

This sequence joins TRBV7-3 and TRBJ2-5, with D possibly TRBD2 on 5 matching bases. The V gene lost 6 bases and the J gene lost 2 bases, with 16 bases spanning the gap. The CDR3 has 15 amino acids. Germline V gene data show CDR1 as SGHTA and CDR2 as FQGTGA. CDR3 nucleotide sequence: TGTGCCAGCAGTTCGACGGGTAGCGATCAAGAGACCCAGTACTTC. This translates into CASSSTGSDQETQYF.

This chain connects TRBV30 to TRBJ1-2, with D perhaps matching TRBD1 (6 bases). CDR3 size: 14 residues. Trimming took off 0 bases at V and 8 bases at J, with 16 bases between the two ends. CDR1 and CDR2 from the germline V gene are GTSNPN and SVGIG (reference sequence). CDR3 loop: CAWSVLGTGGGYTF. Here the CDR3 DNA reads TGTGCCTGGAGTGTACTGGGCACCGGGGGCGGCTACACCTTC. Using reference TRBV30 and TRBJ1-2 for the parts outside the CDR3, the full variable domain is SQTIHQWPATLVQPVGSPLSLECTVEGTSNPNLYWYRQAAGRGLQLLFYSVGIGQISSEVPQNLSASRPQDRQFILSSKKLLLSDSGFYLCAWSVLGTGGGYTFGSGTRLTVV.

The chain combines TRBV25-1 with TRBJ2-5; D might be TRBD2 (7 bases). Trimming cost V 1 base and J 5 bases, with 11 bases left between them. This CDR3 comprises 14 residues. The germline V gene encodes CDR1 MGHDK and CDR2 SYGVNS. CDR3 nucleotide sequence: TGTGCCAGCAGTGAATTGGGGGGGCGGGAGACCCAGTACTTC. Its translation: CASSELGGRETQYF. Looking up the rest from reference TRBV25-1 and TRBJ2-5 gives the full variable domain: EADIYQTPRYLVIGTGKKITLECSQTMGHDKMYWYQQDPGMELHLIHYSYGVNSTEKGDLSSESTVSRIRTEHFPLTLESARPSHTSQYLCASSELGGRETQYFGPGTRLLVL.

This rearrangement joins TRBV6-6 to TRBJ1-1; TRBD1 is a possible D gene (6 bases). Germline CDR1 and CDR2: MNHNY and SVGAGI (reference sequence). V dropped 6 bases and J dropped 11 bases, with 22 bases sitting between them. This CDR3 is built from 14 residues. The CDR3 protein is CASSQTFGQNLAFF. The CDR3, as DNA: TGTGCCAGCAGCCAGACCTTCGGACAGAACTTGGCTTTCTTT.

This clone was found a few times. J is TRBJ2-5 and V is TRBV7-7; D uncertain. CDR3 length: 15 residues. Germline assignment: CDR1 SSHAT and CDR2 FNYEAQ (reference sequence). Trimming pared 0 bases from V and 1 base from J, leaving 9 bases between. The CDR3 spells CASSLADGFQETQYF. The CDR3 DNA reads TGTGCCAGCAGCTTAGCGGACGGATTCCAAGAGACCCAGTACTTC.

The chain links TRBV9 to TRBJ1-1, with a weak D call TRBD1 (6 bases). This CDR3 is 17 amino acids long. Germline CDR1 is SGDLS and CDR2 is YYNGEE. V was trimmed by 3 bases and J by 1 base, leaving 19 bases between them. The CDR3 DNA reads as TGTGCCAGCAGCGCTGGGGGGGGCCGGCGTCCGAACACTGAAGCTTTCTTT. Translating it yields CASSAGGGRRPNTEAFF. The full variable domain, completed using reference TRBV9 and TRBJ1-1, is DSGVTQTPKHLITATGQRVTLRCSPRSGDLSVYWYQQSLDQGLQFLIQYYNGEERAKGNILERFSAQQFPDLHSELNLSSLELGDSALYFCASSAGGGRRPNTEAFFGQGTRLTVV.

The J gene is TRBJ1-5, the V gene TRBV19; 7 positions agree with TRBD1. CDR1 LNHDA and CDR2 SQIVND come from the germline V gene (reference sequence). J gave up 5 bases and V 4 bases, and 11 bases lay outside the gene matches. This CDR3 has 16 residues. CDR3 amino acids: CASSNLQGPGHQPQHF. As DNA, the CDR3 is TGTGCCAGTAGTAACCTACAGGGGCCCGGACATCAGCCCCAGCATTTT. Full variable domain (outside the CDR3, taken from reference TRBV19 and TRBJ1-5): DGGITQSPKYLFRKEGQNVTLSCEQNLNHDAMYWYRQDPGQGLRLIYYSQIVNDFQKGDIAEGYSVSREKKESFPLTVTSAQKNPTAFYLCASSNLQGPGHQPQHFGDGTRLSIL.

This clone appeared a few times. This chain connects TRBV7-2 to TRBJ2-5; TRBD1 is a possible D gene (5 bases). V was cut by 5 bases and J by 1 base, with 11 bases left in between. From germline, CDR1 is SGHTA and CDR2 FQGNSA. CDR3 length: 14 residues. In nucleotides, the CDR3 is TGTGCCAGCAGCCGCAGGGTACCCCAAGAGACCCAGTACTTC. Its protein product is CASSRRVPQETQYF.